A single T cell receptor (beta chain) is shown here with its context. This receptor's antigen is unknown. Base-call qualities are not available, and no considerably larger clone is one nucleotide away. The sample comes from a study of blood T cells in healthy people across ages (dated by TCRdb to about 2015). With regard to the full study: In model experiments, roughly one uniquely barcoded TCR beta cDNA molecule per two T cells was captured by template switching. Age-related changes in TCR beta repertoire diversity were measured in the study by deep sequencing normalized with unique cDNA molecular identifiers. Two additional independent replicas of 1 million unique cDNA reads from the same blood draw were analyzed for two donors (one aged 18 to 30 and one aged 80 or older). To avoid experimental bias, donors of different ages were randomly spread across the sequencing lanes. Donors were grouped into four age groups: young (average about 15 years), middle-aged (39), aged (62) and long-lived (around 80). What the study reported, not specific to this receptor: Estimates of total diversity based on one million sequenced T cells were considered lower bounds and underestimates. Observed TCR beta diversity per million T cells fell roughly linearly with age, and a significant reduction was already apparent by age roughly 40. Since profiling was done on bulk unsorted PBMCs, naive and antigen-experienced compartments could not be conclusively compared. Donor CMV infection status was unknown, potentially confounding age-related changes in expanded clonotypes. A strong correlation was found between observed TCR beta diversity and the percentage of naive T cells measured by flow cytometry. Compared with the aged group, the long-lived group had more naive CD4+ T cells, fewer expanded clones and increased TCR diversity, a pattern suggesting age selection.

The CDR3 runs 17 amino acids, cysteine and phenylalanine included. This entry keeps only the CDR3 DNA: 51 bases, framed from base 1. Trimming at the junction amounts to 5 bases on V and 7 bases on J, and the germline ends lie 23 bases apart. Looking up the germline V gene yields CDR1 SGHTA and CDR2 FQGNSA. Systemically healthy Caucasian individuals from Russia, around 38 in total and aged about 6 to 100 years, were included as donors. Each donor gave 8 to 10 milliliters of peripheral blood, drawn into EDTA-treated Vacutainer tubes. Ficoll-Paque density-gradient centrifugation was used to isolate PBMCs, with at least 6 million per sample. Total RNA was extracted from PBMCs with Trizol reagent, with at least 5 micrograms obtained per sample. Naive CD45RAhigh/CD27high T cell percentages were measured by flow cytometry on a PBMC aliquot from every donor. The protocol used for the library was 5' RACE. TCRdb records Illumina HiSeq 2500 as the sequencer. A second roughly 6 to 11 cycle PCR used a sample-barcoded 5' primer and a J-beta primer mix. A unique molecular identifier was introduced onto each TCR beta cDNA molecule by a template-switch 5' adaptor carrying 12 random nucleotides. At least 3 million CDR3-containing paired-end reads were obtained from each sample. The Mint cDNA synthesis kit, primed by a TRBC-specific oligonucleotide, was used to synthesize first-strand cDNA from all RNA. Following uracil-DNA glycosylase treatment, a first 18-cycle PCR with universal primers M1SS and BC2_uni_R was performed on all cDNA. From the authors' description of their analysis: For normalization, 1 million high-quality reads, each with a distinct molecular identifier, were randomly selected from each sample. Reads sharing molecular identifiers were discarded rather than binned into consensus sequences. MiTCR, run with a Q25 quality threshold and the strictest error-elimination algorithm, handled CDR3 identification, clonotype clustering and error correction. Lower-bound total TCR beta diversity was estimated with a nonparametric unseen species model using Euler transformation. TCRdb reanalyzed the raw reads on its own, using fastp at Q25 for trimming and MiXCR for clone calling, and kept in-frame beta chains. CDR3 protein sequences are deduplicated, and each keeps its most common genes and DNA. For this entry, the V and J calls and clone size follow TCRdb and not the study's own pipeline. This sample lists more than 650,000 distinct CDR3 sequences; 22% were detected once. Less than 25% of the sample comes from the top ten.

Sequenced sample: blood. This sequence was found in a man aged 65-85 years in good health. The sequence joins TRBV7-2 to TRBJ2-2; TRBD2 is perhaps the D gene, given 5 matching bases. CDR3 region: CASSARLDLSSGGELFF. In nucleotides, the sequence is TGTGCCAGCAGCGCCAGATTGGACTTGTCGAGCGGCGGGGAGCTGTTTTTT.